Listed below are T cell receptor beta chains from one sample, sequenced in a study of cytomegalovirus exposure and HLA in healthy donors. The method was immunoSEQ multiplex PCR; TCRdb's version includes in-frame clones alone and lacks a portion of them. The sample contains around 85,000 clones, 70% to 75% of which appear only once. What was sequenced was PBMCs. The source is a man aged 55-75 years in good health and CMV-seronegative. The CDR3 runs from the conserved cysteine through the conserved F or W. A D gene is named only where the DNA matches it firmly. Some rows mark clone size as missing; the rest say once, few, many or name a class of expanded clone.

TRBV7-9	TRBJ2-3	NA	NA	CSSSLSQSTDTQYF	TGTTCCAGCAGCTTATCACAGAGCACAGATACGCAGTATTTT
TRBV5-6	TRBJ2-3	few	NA	CASSLVLAATDTQYF	TGTGCCAGCAGCTTGGTGCTAGCTGCGACAGATACGCAGTATTTT
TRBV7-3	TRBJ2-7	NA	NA	CASSLSSGSTYEQYF	TGTGCCAGCAGCTTAAGTAGCGGATCAACCTACGAGCAGTACTTC
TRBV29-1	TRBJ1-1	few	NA	CSVATTNTEAFF	TGCAGCGTTGCGACAACGAACACTGAAGCTTTCTTT
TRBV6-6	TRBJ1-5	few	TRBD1	CASSNRDRGSQPQHF	TGTGCCAGCAGCAACCGGGACAGGGGTTCTCAGCCCCAGCATTTT
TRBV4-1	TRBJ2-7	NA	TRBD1	CASSQLYPGQGSYEQYF	TGCGCCAGCAGCCAATTATACCCGGGACAGGGCTCCTACGAGCAGTACTTC
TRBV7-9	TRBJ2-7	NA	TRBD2	CASSSGTSGGWEQYF	TGTGCCAGCAGCTCCGGGACTAGCGGGGGGTGGGAGCAGTACTTC
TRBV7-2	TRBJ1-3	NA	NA	CASSPPAGSGNTIYF	TGTGCCAGCAGCCCCCCGGCGGGGTCGGGAAACACCATATATTTT
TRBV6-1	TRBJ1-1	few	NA	CASSESIGGTEAFF	TGTGCCAGCAGTGAATCCATCGGGGGTACTGAAGCTTTCTTT
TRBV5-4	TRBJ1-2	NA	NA	CASSLAGGAYYGYTF	TGTGCCAGCAGCTTGGCGGGGGGGGCCTACTATGGCTACACCTTC
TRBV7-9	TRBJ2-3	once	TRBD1	CASSSSGGRHTDTQYF	TGTGCCAGCAGCTCCTCAGGGGGCCGACACACAGATACGCAGTATTTT
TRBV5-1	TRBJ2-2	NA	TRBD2	CASSLRPAGADGELFF	TGCGCCAGCAGCTTGCGGCCAGCGGGGGCTGACGGGGAGCTGTTTTTT
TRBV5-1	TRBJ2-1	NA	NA	CASSLGWGGLYNEQFF	TGCGCCAGCAGCTTGGGGTGGGGGGGGCTCTACAATGAGCAGTTCTTC
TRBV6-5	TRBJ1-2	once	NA	CASSYNREGYTF	TGTGCCAGCAGCTACAACAGGGAGGGCTACACCTTC
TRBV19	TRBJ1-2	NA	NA	CASTAREAYGYTF	TGTGCCAGTACTGCTCGGGAGGCCTATGGCTACACCTTC
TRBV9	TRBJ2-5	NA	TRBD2	CASSPGTTPETQYF	TGTGCCAGCAGCCCCGGGACTACCCCAGAGACCCAGTACTTC
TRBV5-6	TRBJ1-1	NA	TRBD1	CASSSSNRGRNEAFF	TGTGCCAGCAGCTCCTCCAACAGGGGGCGAAATGAAGCTTTCTTT
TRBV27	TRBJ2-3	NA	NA	CASSLSQSATQYF	TGTGCCAGCAGTTTATCACAGTCAGCTACGCAGTATTTT
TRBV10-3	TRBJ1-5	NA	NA	CAISEYGAQPQHF	TGTGCCATCAGTGAGTATGGGGCCCAGCCCCAGCATTTT
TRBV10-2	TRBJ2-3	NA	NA	CASSPGLESTDTQYF	TGCGCCAGCAGTCCGGGACTTGAGAGCACAGATACGCAGTATTTT
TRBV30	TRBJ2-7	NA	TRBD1	CAWSGQGYEQYF	TGTGCCTGGAGTGGACAGGGGTACGAGCAGTACTTC
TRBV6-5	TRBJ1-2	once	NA	CASSEPGYGYTF	TGTGCCAGCAGTGAACCAGGGTATGGCTACACCTTC
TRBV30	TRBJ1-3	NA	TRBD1	CAWRGQSISGNTIYF	TGTGCCTGGAGGGGACAGTCAATCTCTGGAAACACCATATATTTT
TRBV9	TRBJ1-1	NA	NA	CASRGGNLNTEAFF	TGTGCCAGCAGGGGAGGAAACTTGAACACTGAAGCTTTCTTT
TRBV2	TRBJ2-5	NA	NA	CASRQRVGETQYF	TGTGCCAGCCGTCAGCGGGTTGGGGAGACCCAGTACTTC
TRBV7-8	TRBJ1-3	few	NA	CASSLARYTGASGNTIYF	TGTGCCAGCAGCTTAGCGCGATATACAGGCGCCTCTGGAAACACCATATATTTT
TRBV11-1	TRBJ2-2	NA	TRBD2	CASSLGTSGARRLFF	TGTGCCAGCAGCTTAGGGACTAGCGGGGCCAGAAGGCTGTTTTTT
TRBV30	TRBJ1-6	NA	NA	CAWSVWEKGSPLHF	TGTGCCTGGAGTGTATGGGAGAAAGGTTCACCCCTCCACTTT
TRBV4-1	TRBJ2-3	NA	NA	CASSQDWQGTDTQYF	TGCGCCAGCAGCCAAGATTGGCAGGGGACAGATACGCAGTATTTT
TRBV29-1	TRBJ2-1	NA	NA	CSVVAGQTYNEQFF	TGCAGCGTTGTAGCGGGACAGACTTACAATGAGCAGTTCTTC
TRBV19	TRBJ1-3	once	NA	CASSFYGGPQSSGNTIYF	TGTGCCAGTAGTTTCTACGGGGGGCCCCAGAGCTCTGGAAACACCATATATTTT
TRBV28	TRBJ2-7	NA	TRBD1	CASSLWGQGRNF	TGTGCCAGCAGTTTATGGGGACAGGGGAGGAACTTC
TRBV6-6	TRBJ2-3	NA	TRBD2	CASSRGGVTDTQYF	TGTGCCAGTTCTCGGGGGGGGGTGACAGATACGCAGTATTTT
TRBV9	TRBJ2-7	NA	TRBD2	CASSESGGQRDEQYF	TGTGCCAGCAGCGAGAGCGGGGGGCAGCGCGACGAGCAGTACTTC
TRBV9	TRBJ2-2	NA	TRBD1	CASSGLGTGNTGELFF	TGTGCCAGCAGCGGGCTAGGGACAGGCAACACCGGGGAGCTGTTTTTT
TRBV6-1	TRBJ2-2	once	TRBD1	CASMTGTGNTGELFF	TGTGCCAGCATGACCGGGACAGGGAACACCGGGGAGCTGTTTTTT
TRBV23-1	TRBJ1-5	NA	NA	CASSHGHPRGNQPQHF	TGCGCCAGCAGTCACGGCCATCCCCGGGGCAATCAGCCCCAGCATTTT
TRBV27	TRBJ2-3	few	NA	CASRFPSTDTQYF	TGTGCCAGCAGGTTTCCTAGCACAGATACGCAGTATTTT
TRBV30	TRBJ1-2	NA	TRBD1	CAWSLFGTGGGKGTF	TGTGCCTGGAGCCTCTTTGGGACAGGGGGCGGGAAAGGCACCTTC
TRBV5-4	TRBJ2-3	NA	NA	CASSLAGTGVTTDTQYF	TGTGCCAGCAGCTTGGCCGGGACTGGAGTAACCACAGATACGCAGTATTTT
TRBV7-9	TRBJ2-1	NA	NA	CASSLDGEQFF	TGTGCCAGCAGCTTAGACGGTGAGCAGTTCTTC
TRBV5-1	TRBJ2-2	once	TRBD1	CASTTGTGGVPGELFF	TGCGCCAGCACCACCGGGACAGGGGGAGTCCCCGGGGAGCTGTTTTTT
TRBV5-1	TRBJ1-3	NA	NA	CASSLGSQGSGNTIYF	TGCGCCAGCAGCTTGGGATCGCAGGGCTCTGGAAACACCATATATTTT
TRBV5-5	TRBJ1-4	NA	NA	CASSFDPTGGEKLFF	TGTGCCAGCAGCTTTGACCCGACAGGAGGCGAAAAACTGTTTTTT